This is a list of T cell receptor beta chains from one sample in a study of cytomegalovirus exposure and HLA in healthy donors. Produced via immunoSEQ multiplex PCR; TCRdb's table is partial and in-frame only. The profile shows 180,000 or so clones, around four fifths of them singletons. The material sequenced was PBMCs. The receptors derive from a woman aged 60-70 years in good health and CMV-seropositive. The CDR3 runs from the conserved cysteine through the conserved F or W. D genes are given only for firm matches. Size is stated for part of the rows, as once, few or many counts, or as a class when the clone is expanded.

d_gene: NA; v_gene: TRBV27; abundance: NA; j_gene: TRBJ1-5; CDR3nt: TGTGCCAGCAGTTCCGAGACAGATAGCAATCAGCCCCAGCATTTT; CDR3aa: CASSSETDSNQPQHF
d_gene: TRBD2; v_gene: TRBV23-1; abundance: NA; j_gene: TRBJ2-7; CDR3nt: TGCGCCAGCAGTCAATCGCTAGCGGGAGGGTTCTCCTACGAGCAGTACTTC; CDR3aa: CASSQSLAGGFSYEQYF
d_gene: NA; v_gene: TRBV30; abundance: NA; j_gene: TRBJ1-5; CDR3nt: TGTGCCTGGAGTGTTAATAGCAATCAGCCCCAGCATTTT; CDR3aa: CAWSVNSNQPQHF
d_gene: NA; v_gene: TRBV30; abundance: NA; j_gene: TRBJ1-5; CDR3nt: TGTGCCTGGAGTGTAACGGGCAATCAGCCCCAGCATTTT; CDR3aa: CAWSVTGNQPQHF
d_gene: NA; v_gene: TRBV30; abundance: few; j_gene: TRBJ1-2; CDR3nt: TGTGCCTGGAGCTTCCAGACACCGAGTTTTAACTATGGCTACACCTTC; CDR3aa: CAWSFQTPSFNYGYTF
d_gene: TRBD1; v_gene: TRBV6-1; abundance: NA; j_gene: TRBJ1-2; CDR3nt: TGTGCCAGCAGTGAACGACAGGGACGAGATGGCTACACCTTC; CDR3aa: CASSERQGRDGYTF
d_gene: TRBD1; v_gene: TRBV30; abundance: NA; j_gene: TRBJ1-1; CDR3nt: TGTGCCTGGAGGGTACAGGGGGGCACTGAAGCTTTCTTT; CDR3aa: CAWRVQGGTEAFF
d_gene: NA; v_gene: TRBV9; abundance: NA; j_gene: TRBJ1-4; CDR3nt: TGTGCCAGCAGCGTAGCGGGGGCTAATGAAAAACTGTTTTTT; CDR3aa: CASSVAGANEKLFF
d_gene: NA; v_gene: TRBV30; abundance: NA; j_gene: TRBJ2-1; CDR3nt: TGTGCCTGGAAAGGAGATTATGAGCAGTTCTTC; CDR3aa: CAWKGDYEQFF
d_gene: NA; v_gene: TRBV30; abundance: NA; j_gene: TRBJ2-5; CDR3nt: TGTGCCTGGAGTGTCGGTCCCGCCGAAGAGACCCAGTACTTC; CDR3aa: CAWSVGPAEETQYF
d_gene: TRBD2; v_gene: TRBV5-1; abundance: NA; j_gene: TRBJ2-7; CDR3nt: TGCGCCAGCAGCTTGGGCACGGCGGGAGTTCTGTGGGAGCAGTACTTC; CDR3aa: CASSLGTAGVLWEQYF
d_gene: TRBD1; v_gene: TRBV30; abundance: NA; j_gene: TRBJ1-1; CDR3nt: TGTGCCTGGGAGGCTCAGGGGGTCACTGAAGCTTTCTTT; CDR3aa: CAWEAQGVTEAFF
d_gene: TRBD1; v_gene: TRBV28; abundance: few; j_gene: TRBJ1-6; CDR3nt: TGTGCCAGCACTCCCAGGGGGGTCTCACCCCTCCACTTT; CDR3aa: CASTPRGVSPLHF
d_gene: NA; v_gene: TRBV4-1; abundance: NA; j_gene: TRBJ2-7; CDR3nt: TGCGCCAGCAGCCAACCACAGGGTTACGAGCAGTACTTC; CDR3aa: CASSQPQGYEQYF
d_gene: TRBD2; v_gene: TRBV27; abundance: NA; j_gene: TRBJ2-7; CDR3nt: TGTGCCAGCAGTTCCAGGGTCGTCCCGACTAGCGGAATCTCCTACGAGCAGTACTTC; CDR3aa: CASSSRVVPTSGISYEQYF
d_gene: NA; v_gene: TRBV28; abundance: NA; j_gene: TRBJ1-5; CDR3nt: TGTGCCAGCACCCCGGGGGGCGCAGAGGGGCCCCAGCATTTT; CDR3aa: CASTPGGAEGPQHF
d_gene: NA; v_gene: TRBV9; abundance: NA; j_gene: TRBJ2-2; CDR3nt: TGTGCCAGCGGTTGGGGGCAGGGGGGCACCGGGGAGCTGTTTTTT; CDR3aa: CASGWGQGGTGELFF
d_gene: TRBD2; v_gene: TRBV5-1; abundance: NA; j_gene: TRBJ2-1; CDR3nt: TGCGCCAGCAGCCTGGCGACTAGCGGGGGCACGGAGCAGTTCTTC; CDR3aa: CASSLATSGGTEQFF
d_gene: TRBD1; v_gene: TRBV7-2; abundance: NA; j_gene: TRBJ2-5; CDR3nt: TGTGCCAGCAGCTTAGGGGCCCACAGGGGGCTACGGCAAGAGACCCAGTACTTC; CDR3aa: CASSLGAHRGLRQETQYF
d_gene: NA; v_gene: TRBV7-8; abundance: NA; j_gene: TRBJ2-7; CDR3nt: TGTGCCAGCAGCCCTCCCGGGATCTACGAGCAGTACTTC; CDR3aa: CASSPPGIYEQYF
d_gene: TRBD2; v_gene: TRBV7-9; abundance: NA; j_gene: TRBJ2-7; CDR3nt: TGTGCCAGCAGCCCGGGAGGATACGAGCAGTACTTC; CDR3aa: CASSPGGYEQYF
d_gene: NA; v_gene: TRBV14; abundance: NA; j_gene: TRBJ2-7; CDR3nt: TGTGCCAGCAGTCTACTTGTCGAGCAGTACTTC; CDR3aa: CASSLLVEQYF
d_gene: NA; v_gene: TRBV27; abundance: NA; j_gene: TRBJ1-2; CDR3nt: TGTGCCAGCAGTCCCTGGGGCAGGGGCAACTATGGCTACACCTTC; CDR3aa: CASSPWGRGNYGYTF
d_gene: TRBD1; v_gene: TRBV19; abundance: few; j_gene: TRBJ1-1; CDR3nt: TGTGCCAGTAGTACCGGGACAGGGCATGAGACTGAAGCTTTCTTT; CDR3aa: CASSTGTGHETEAFF
d_gene: TRBD2; v_gene: TRBV18; abundance: NA; j_gene: TRBJ2-1; CDR3nt: TGTGCCAGCTCACCTCCTCAGCGGGGGTTGGATGAGCAGTTCTTC; CDR3aa: CASSPPQRGLDEQFF
d_gene: TRBD2; v_gene: TRBV18; abundance: few; j_gene: TRBJ2-7; CDR3nt: TGTGCCAGCTCACCCCTAATGGCGGGAGGCGAGCAGTACTTC; CDR3aa: CASSPLMAGGEQYF
d_gene: TRBD1; v_gene: TRBV19; abundance: NA; j_gene: TRBJ1-1; CDR3nt: TGTGCCAGTAGTCCCTGGACAGGGGCCATGAACACTGAAGCTTTCTTT; CDR3aa: CASSPWTGAMNTEAFF
d_gene: TRBD2; v_gene: TRBV7-2; abundance: NA; j_gene: TRBJ2-7; CDR3nt: TGTGCCAGCCTAAAGCCTACTACTAGCGGGGGATTGGTAGAGCAGTACTTC; CDR3aa: CASLKPTTSGGLVEQYF
d_gene: NA; v_gene: TRBV19; abundance: few; j_gene: TRBJ1-5; CDR3nt: TGTGCCAGTAGTAAGTGGGGAGGGAACGTGGGCAATCAGCCCCAGCATTTT; CDR3aa: CASSKWGGNVGNQPQHF
d_gene: TRBD1; v_gene: TRBV27; abundance: once; j_gene: TRBJ1-6; CDR3nt: TGTGCCAGCAGTTTTGGGACAGGGGCAAGCTCCTATAATTCACCCCTCCACTTT; CDR3aa: CASSFGTGASSYNSPLHF
d_gene: NA; v_gene: TRBV19; abundance: NA; j_gene: TRBJ2-5; CDR3nt: TGTGCCAGTAGTTTCAGCGGAGTTTATCAAGAGACCCAGTACTTC; CDR3aa: CASSFSGVYQETQYF
d_gene: NA; v_gene: TRBV7-3; abundance: NA; j_gene: TRBJ1-6; CDR3nt: TGTGCCAGCAGCTTAAGGGGGGGAAATTCACCCCTCCACTTT; CDR3aa: CASSLRGGNSPLHF
d_gene: NA; v_gene: TRBV19; abundance: NA; j_gene: TRBJ1-5; CDR3nt: TGTGCCAGTAGTATAGGCGGCCAGCCCCAGCATTTT; CDR3aa: CASSIGGQPQHF
d_gene: TRBD2; v_gene: TRBV6-8; abundance: NA; j_gene: TRBJ2-1; CDR3nt: TGTGCCAGCAGTTACGGCGGGGGGGTCTCCTACAATGAGCAGTTCTTC; CDR3aa: CASSYGGGVSYNEQFF
d_gene: TRBD2; v_gene: TRBV29-1; abundance: NA; j_gene: TRBJ2-3; CDR3nt: TGCAGCGTTGAAGTCGGGGGGGCAGATACGCAGTATTTT; CDR3aa: CSVEVGGADTQYF
d_gene: TRBD1; v_gene: TRBV30; abundance: NA; j_gene: TRBJ1-1; CDR3nt: TGTGCCTGGAGTGGGAACCCGAGAGGCCAGGGGGGAAACACTGAAGCTTTCTTT; CDR3aa: CAWSGNPRGQGGNTEAFF
d_gene: NA; v_gene: TRBV19; abundance: NA; j_gene: TRBJ1-3; CDR3nt: TGTGCCAGTATCCCGGGACACGCTTCTGGAAACACCATATATTTT; CDR3aa: CASIPGHASGNTIYF
d_gene: TRBD1; v_gene: TRBV9; abundance: NA; j_gene: TRBJ1-2; CDR3nt: TGTGCCAGCTCAGGGACAGACAATAACTATGGCTACACCTTC; CDR3aa: CASSGTDNNYGYTF
d_gene: TRBD2; v_gene: TRBV5-6; abundance: NA; j_gene: TRBJ2-5; CDR3nt: TGTGCCAGCAGCTTGATGGGGGGGGAAGAGACCCAGTACTTC; CDR3aa: CASSLMGGEETQYF
d_gene: NA; v_gene: TRBV5-4; abundance: NA; j_gene: TRBJ2-1; CDR3nt: TGTGCCAGCAGCGAACGGGTGGCGGGCTACAATGAGCAGTTCTTC; CDR3aa: CASSERVAGYNEQFF
d_gene: TRBD1; v_gene: TRBV28; abundance: NA; j_gene: TRBJ1-1; CDR3nt: TGTGCCAGCAGGGTGACAGGGGGTTTGAACACTGAAGCTTTCTTT; CDR3aa: CASRVTGGLNTEAFF
d_gene: TRBD1; v_gene: TRBV10-3; abundance: NA; j_gene: TRBJ2-7; CDR3nt: TGTGCCATCAGGCCGTCGGGGACAGGGGGAGGGAACGAGCAGTACTTC; CDR3aa: CAIRPSGTGGGNEQYF
d_gene: TRBD2; v_gene: TRBV4-1; abundance: NA; j_gene: TRBJ2-7; CDR3nt: TGCGCCAGCAGCCAAGATTGGGCTAGCGGGAGCTACGAGCAGTACTTC; CDR3aa: CASSQDWASGSYEQYF
d_gene: NA; v_gene: TRBV7-9; abundance: NA; j_gene: TRBJ1-1; CDR3nt: TGTGCCAGCAGCTCAACAGGGTCAAATGAAGCTTTCTTT; CDR3aa: CASSSTGSNEAFF
d_gene: TRBD2; v_gene: TRBV5-1; abundance: once; j_gene: TRBJ2-5; CDR3nt: TGCGCCAGCAGCTTGGAGGGGACTAGCGGGAGCTGGGAGACCCAGTACTTC; CDR3aa: CASSLEGTSGSWETQYF
d_gene: NA; v_gene: TRBV28; abundance: NA; j_gene: TRBJ2-7; CDR3nt: TGTGCCAGCACCTCTACCTTACAGGGATCCTACAAGCAGTACTTC; CDR3aa: CASTSTLQGSYKQYF
d_gene: NA; v_gene: TRBV9; abundance: NA; j_gene: TRBJ1-3; CDR3nt: TGTGCCAGCAGCGTAGACCAGGGAACTGGAAACACCATATATTTT; CDR3aa: CASSVDQGTGNTIYF
d_gene: NA; v_gene: TRBV6-6; abundance: NA; j_gene: TRBJ2-1; CDR3nt: TGTGCCAGCAGTTACTCACCCGGGTCCTACAATGAGCAGTTCTTC; CDR3aa: CASSYSPGSYNEQFF
d_gene: TRBD1; v_gene: TRBV2; abundance: once; j_gene: TRBJ2-5; CDR3nt: TGTGCCAGCAGCGATAGGCCAGGGGGTGGAGAGACCCAGTACTTC; CDR3aa: CASSDRPGGGETQYF
d_gene: TRBD1; v_gene: TRBV7-2; abundance: NA; j_gene: TRBJ1-3; CDR3nt: TGTGCCAGCAGCTCTCGACAGGGGGCGCTTGGAAACACCATATATTTT; CDR3aa: CASSSRQGALGNTIYF
d_gene: NA; v_gene: TRBV5-1; abundance: NA; j_gene: TRBJ1-2; CDR3nt: TGCGCCAGCAGGTTGACAGCTAACTATGGCTACACCTTC; CDR3aa: CASRLTANYGYTF
d_gene: NA; v_gene: TRBV7-2; abundance: once; j_gene: TRBJ2-1; CDR3nt: TGTGCCAGCAGCTTTATAGCGGACAATGAGCAGTTCTTC; CDR3aa: CASSFIADNEQFF
d_gene: TRBD1; v_gene: TRBV6-6; abundance: NA; j_gene: TRBJ1-1; CDR3nt: TGTGCCAGCAGCAATGTTCCGGGACAGCCTGAAGCTTTCTTT; CDR3aa: CASSNVPGQPEAFF
d_gene: NA; v_gene: TRBV6-1; abundance: NA; j_gene: TRBJ2-7; CDR3nt: TGTGCCAGCAGTGAAGCGCTCAGGAACGAGTACTTC; CDR3aa: CASSEALRNEYF
d_gene: NA; v_gene: TRBV6-1; abundance: NA; j_gene: TRBJ1-2; CDR3nt: TGTGCCAGCATCTGGGCAGGGCATGGCTACACCTTC; CDR3aa: CASIWAGHGYTF
d_gene: NA; v_gene: TRBV7-9; abundance: NA; j_gene: TRBJ2-7; CDR3nt: TGTGCCAGCAGCCAGACAGTTTACGAGCAGTACTTC; CDR3aa: CASSQTVYEQYF
d_gene: TRBD2; v_gene: TRBV9; abundance: once; j_gene: TRBJ2-1; CDR3nt: TGTGCCAGCAGCGTAGAAGGCCAGCGGGGATACAATGAGCAGTTCTTC; CDR3aa: CASSVEGQRGYNEQFF